What follows is one T cell receptor beta chain and its context. The data originate from a study of blood T cell repertoires in COVID-19. The method was immunoSEQ multiplex PCR; TCRdb's version includes in-frame clones alone and lacks a portion of them. The table shows about 250,000 clones, with around 88% occurring only once. The TCR sequence derives from a woman aged 25 to 39 with COVID-19, enrolled during active disease. Sequences were obtained from peripheral blood.

The CDR3 nucleotides are TGTGCCAGCAGTGAGGGACAGAATCAGCCCCAGCATTTT. Amino acids: CASSEGQNQPQHF. The chain uses TRBV12-3 or TRBV12-4 and TRBJ1-5; 7 nucleotides line up with TRBD1. Trimming took 5 bases from V and 4 from J; bases not matched to a gene: 2. The CDR3 extends over 13 amino acids.